Below, 15 T cell receptor beta chains from the same sample are listed, as sequenced in a study of blood T cell repertoires in COVID-19 (dated by TCRdb to 2018 to 2021). Library construction relied on the immunoSEQ multiplex PCR assay. TCRdb mirrors the immuneACCESS table, restricted to in-frame sequences. Some clones are absent from its copies; in checked studies, under half trace to an unresolved V gene, and the reason for the others is unknown. A total of about 260,000 clones appear in this sample, roughly 90% of them only once. The ten top clones hold around 0.7% of the sample. The sequencing input was peripheral blood. Every receptor here comes from a human donor in a cohort sampled during active COVID-19.

In this sample, this clone turned up once. The chain combines TRBV30 with TRBJ1-2, with D tentatively TRBD1 (5 bases). The CDR3 consists of 11 residues. Trimming removed 5 bases at V and 4 bases at J, with 8 bases between. Germline V gene sequence: CDR1 GTSNPN, CDR2 SVGIG (reference sequence). CDR3 nucleotides: TGTGCCTGGGGCAGGGCCTATGGCTACACCTTC. This translates into CAWGRAYGYTF.

The J gene is TRBJ2-1, the V gene TRBV5-8; 11 bases align to TRBD1. The CDR3 spans 15 residues. The junction had 3 bases not matched to a gene; V was cut back by 4 bases and J by 3 bases. From germline, CDR1 is SGHTS and CDR2 YDEGEE. Here the CDR3 DNA reads TGTGCCAGCAGCCTAGGGACAGGGGGCTACAATGAGCAGTTCTTC. It yields the protein CASSLGTGGYNEQFF. Looking up the rest from reference TRBV5-8 and TRBJ2-1 gives the full variable domain: EAGVTQSPTHLIKTRGQQATLRCSPISGHTSVYWYQQALGLGLQFLLWYDEGEERNRGNFPPRFSGRQFPNYSSELNVNALELEDSALYLCASSLGTGGYNEQFFGPGTRLTVL.

The chain recombines TRBV7-2 with TRBJ2-3; the D is unclear. This CDR3 is 13 amino acids long. V shed 3 bases and J shed 6 bases, with 10 bases lying between them. The germline V gene has CDR1 SGHTA and CDR2 FQGNSA. For the CDR3, the DNA is TGTGCCAGCAGCTTCGCGGCAGTGGATACGCAGTATTTT. It codes for CASSFAAVDTQYF. The full variable domain, rest sourced from reference TRBV7-2 and TRBJ2-3, is GAGVSQSPSNKVTEKGKDVELRCDPISGHTALYWYRQSLGQGLEFLIYFQGNSAPDKSGLPSDRFSAERTGGSVSTLTIQRTQQEDSAVYLCASSFAAVDTQYFGPGTRLTVL.

The chain employs TRBV7-2 and TRBJ2-7; 13 nucleotides match TRBD2. Germline assignment: CDR1 SGHTA and CDR2 FQGNSA. J gave up 2 bases and V 4 bases, and 2 bases lay outside the gene matches. The CDR3 runs 15 residues. The DNA for the CDR3 is TGTGCCAGCAGCTCCACTAGCGGGGGGGCCTACGAGCAGTACTTC. This sequence encodes CASSSTSGGAYEQYF. Complete variable domain (other parts from reference TRBV7-2 and TRBJ2-7): GAGVSQSPSNKVTEKGKDVELRCDPISGHTALYWYRQSLGQGLEFLIYFQGNSAPDKSGLPSDRFSAERTGGSVSTLTIQRTQQEDSAVYLCASSSTSGGAYEQYFGPGTRLTVT.

This chain links TRBV3-1 (or the pseudogene TRBV3-2) with TRBJ1-3; no clear D. V lost 1 base and J 0 bases, leaving 4 bases between the germline ends. This CDR3 has 14 amino acids. Germline V lookup: CDR1 LGHDT, CDR2 YNNKEL (reference sequence). CDR3 region: CASSQGASGNTIYF. The DNA of the CDR3 is TGTGCCAGCAGCCAAGGGGCCTCTGGAAACACCATATATTTT.

V usage is TRBV7-2 and J usage is TRBJ2-5, with 8 bases matching TRBD2. Germline CDR1 is SGHTA and CDR2 is FQGNSA. The V gene end was trimmed by 1 base and the J gene end by 2 bases; junction bases not matched to a gene: 9. The CDR3 is 17 amino acids. CDR3 sequence reads: CASSLGQRGIRQETQYF. The CDR3 nucleotides read TGTGCCAGCAGCTTAGGTCAGCGGGGGATCCGACAAGAGACCCAGTACTTC. Complete variable domain (other parts from reference TRBV7-2 and TRBJ2-5): GAGVSQSPSNKVTEKGKDVELRCDPISGHTALYWYRQSLGQGLEFLIYFQGNSAPDKSGLPSDRFSAERTGGSVSTLTIQRTQQEDSAVYLCASSLGQRGIRQETQYFGPGTRLLVL.

The rearrangement uses TRBV7-6 and TRBJ2-1; 9 nucleotides match TRBD2. The CDR3 runs to 16 residues. Losses at the gene ends were 5 bases for V and 5 bases for J; bases not matched to a gene: 10. Germline V gene data show CDR1 as SGHVS and CDR2 as FNYEAQ. CDR3 amino acids: CASSLPASGVNNEQFF. The CDR3 bases are TGTGCCAGCAGCCTACCGGCTAGCGGGGTAAACAATGAGCAGTTCTTC.

This clone was detected only once. Germline is not matched at one junction end, which may reflect a read error. For the CDR3, the DNA is TGCGCCAGCAGCCAAGACTCCTATACGACAGGGGGCAACGTCCTGACTTTC. Protein: CASSQDSYTTGGNVLTF. This chain uses TRBV4-3 with TRBJ2-6; 9 bases are shared with TRBD1. The CDR3 is 17 amino acids. CDR1 LGHNA and CDR2 YSLEER come from the germline V gene.

This clone was seen just once. The chain couples TRBV3-1 (or the pseudogene TRBV3-2) to TRBJ2-7, with 8 bases that match TRBD1. Trimming at V came to 6 bases and at J to 6 bases, leaving 10 bases not matched to a gene. The CDR3 length is 14 residues. Germline CDR1 and CDR2: LGHDT and YNNKEL (reference sequence). Written as DNA, the CDR3 is TGTGCCAGCAGTCCGGCAGGGGGCAGGGGCGAGCAGTACTTC. Translation: CASSPAGGRGEQYF.

The V and J genes are TRBV19 and TRBJ2-2; D is perhaps TRBD2 (6 bases). CDR3 length: 16 residues. V shed 8 bases and J shed 2 bases, with 18 bases lying between them. Germline CDR1 is LNHDA and CDR2 is SQIVND (reference sequence). The CDR3 nucleotides are TGTGCCAGTCTCCCCGGGGCTAGCGCCAACACCGGGGAGCTGTTTTTT. This translates into CASLPGASANTGELFF.

The chain employs TRBV6-4 and TRBJ2-1; D gene unclear. This CDR3 has 10 residues. Germline V lookup: CDR1 MRHNA, CDR2 SNTAGT. The V end lost 5 bases, the J end lost 6 bases, and 2 bases lay between the germline ends. CDR3 region: CASSLNEQFF. The CDR3 DNA reads TGTGCCAGCAGTCTCAATGAGCAGTTCTTC.

This clone has only a few counts. This chain links TRBV19 with TRBJ2-2, with D unresolved. The CDR3 sequence is 16 residues long. With 3 bases removed from V and 4 bases from J, the gap between germline ends came to 15 bases. Per the germline V gene, CDR1 is LNHDA and CDR2 is SQIVND (reference sequence). CDR3 DNA: TGTGCCAGTAGTATGTTGGGTGGCTCGGGCACCGGGGAGCTGTTTTTT. It is translated as CASSMLGGSGTGELFF.

In nucleotides, the CDR3 is TGTGCCAGCAGAGGGCAGGGGGCGGGTGGGGCCAACGTCCTGACTTTC. The encoded protein is CASRGQGAGGANVLTF. The rearrangement uses TRBV5-4 and TRBJ2-6; 8 nucleotides line up with TRBD1. V lost 5 bases to trimming and J lost 3 bases; unmatched junction nucleotides: 7. Per germline, CDR1 SGHNT and CDR2 YYREEE (reference sequence). This CDR3 has 16 amino acids.

With regard to this clone: The sample holds other DNA sequences that translate to the same CDR3. The chain links TRBV7-2 to TRBJ2-1; D gene uncertain. V lost 1 base and J 5 bases, leaving 6 bases between the germline ends. The CDR3 contains 13 residues. The germline gives CDR1 SGHTA, CDR2 FQGNSA. The CDR3 protein is CASSLGPNNEQFF. The CDR3 DNA reads TGTGCCAGCAGCTTAGGGCCGAACAATGAGCAGTTCTTC.

The rearrangement links TRBV18 to TRBJ1-2, with D hard to call. Trimming stripped 3 bases from V and 2 bases from J, with 10 bases between. CDR3 length: 14 residues. Looked up from germline, CDR1 is KGHSH and CDR2 is LQKENI. The CDR3, as DNA: TGTGCCAGCTCACCCCAGGAACCGAACTATGGCTACACCTTC. This codes for CASSPQEPNYGYTF.